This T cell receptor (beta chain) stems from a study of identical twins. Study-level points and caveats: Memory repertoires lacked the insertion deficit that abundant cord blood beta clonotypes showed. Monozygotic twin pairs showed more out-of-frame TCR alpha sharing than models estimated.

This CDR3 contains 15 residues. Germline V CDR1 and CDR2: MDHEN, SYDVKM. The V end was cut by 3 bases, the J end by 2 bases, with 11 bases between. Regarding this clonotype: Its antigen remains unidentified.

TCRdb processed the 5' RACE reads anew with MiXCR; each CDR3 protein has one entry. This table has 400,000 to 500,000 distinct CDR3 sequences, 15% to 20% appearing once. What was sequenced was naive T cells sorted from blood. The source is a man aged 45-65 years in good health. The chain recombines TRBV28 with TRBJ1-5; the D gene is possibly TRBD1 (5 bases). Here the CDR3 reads CASSFLTRGNQPQHF. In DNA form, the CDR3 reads TGTGCCAGCAGTTTCCTAACCAGGGGCAATCAGCCCCAGCATTTT.